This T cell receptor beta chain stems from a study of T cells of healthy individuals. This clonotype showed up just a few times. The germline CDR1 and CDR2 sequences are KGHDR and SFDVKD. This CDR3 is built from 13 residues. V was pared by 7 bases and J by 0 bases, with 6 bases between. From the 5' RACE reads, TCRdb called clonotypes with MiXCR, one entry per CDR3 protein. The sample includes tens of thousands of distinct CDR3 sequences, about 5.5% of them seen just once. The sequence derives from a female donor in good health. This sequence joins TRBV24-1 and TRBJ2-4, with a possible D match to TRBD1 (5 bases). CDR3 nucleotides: TGTGCCACCAGCCAGGGAGCCAAAAACATTCAGTACTTC. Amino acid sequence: CATSQGAKNIQYF.